A single TCR beta chain is shown here with its context. The V end lost 3 bases, the J end lost 1 base, and 10 bases lay between the germline ends. Germline CDR1 is LNHDA and CDR2 is SQIVND (reference sequence). The length of the CDR3 is 15 residues. The sample originates from a study of blood T cell repertoires in COVID-19. Under the authors' procedure: Using reference gene primer amplification, nucleated cell counts were estimated. The data were produced by immunoSEQ multiplex PCR, yet TCRdb's version contains in-frame clones alone and is incomplete. The V and J calls and clone size are taken from that table; D and trimming were inferred from the DNA. The sample contains about 5,100 clones, 88% of which appear only once.

This TCR was sampled from a woman older than 75 with acute or convalescent COVID-19. Sequencing was performed on peripheral blood. The J gene is TRBJ1-3, the V gene TRBV19, with D unclear. CDR3 amino acids: CASSIRGPSGNTIYF. In DNA, the CDR3 is TGTGCCAGTAGTATCCGGGGTCCGTCTGGAAACACCATATATTTT. Supplemented by reference TRBV19 and TRBJ1-3, the full variable domain reads DGGITQSPKYLFRKEGQNVTLSCEQNLNHDAMYWYRQDPGQGLRLIYYSQIVNDFQKGDIAEGYSVSREKKESFPLTVTSAQKNPTAFYLCASSIRGPSGNTIYFGEGSWLTVV.